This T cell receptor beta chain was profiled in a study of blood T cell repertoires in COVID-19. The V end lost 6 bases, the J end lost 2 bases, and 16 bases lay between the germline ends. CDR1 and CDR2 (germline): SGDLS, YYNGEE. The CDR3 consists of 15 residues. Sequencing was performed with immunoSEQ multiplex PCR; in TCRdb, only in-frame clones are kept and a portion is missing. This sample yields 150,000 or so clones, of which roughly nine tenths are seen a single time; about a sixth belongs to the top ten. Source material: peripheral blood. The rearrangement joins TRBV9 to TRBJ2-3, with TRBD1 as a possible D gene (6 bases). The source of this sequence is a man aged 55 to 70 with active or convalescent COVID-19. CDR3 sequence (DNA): TGTGCCAGCACCCTGGACCGGGACACCACAGATACGCAGTATTTT. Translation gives CASTLDRDTTDTQYF.